This T cell receptor (beta chain) stems from a study of response to subunit inactivated influenza vaccine listed by TCRdb under 2018. Notes on the research overall: Deep quantitative profiling of the T cell receptor repertoire was used in the study to follow responses to a trivalent subunit inactivated influenza vaccine. What the work shows at the level of the full study, not this receptor alone: It was suggested by the authors that each seasonal influenza vaccination may recruit only a limited number of new T cells.

This clonotype was recorded many times. Its antigen is unknown. No clone much larger than this one lies a single base away; base qualities are absent. The CDR3 spans 16 residues, from the cysteine through the phenylalanine. The retained sequence is limited to the CDR3, 48 bases, with the frame set at the first base. Per the germline V gene, MNHEY is the CDR1 and SVGAGI is the CDR2. The V end loses 2 bases and the J end loses 5 bases, and a stretch of 18 bases separates them. The method was RT-PCR. Sequencer: Illumina HiSeq 2500. TCRdb redid the processing of the public reads, applying fastp at Q25 and MiXCR, and retained in-frame beta chains. Entries are consolidated by CDR3 protein sequence, retaining the most common genes and DNA. The sample contains over 650,000 distinct CDR3 sequences, less than 20% of them found a single time. Approximately 10% of the sample lies in the top ten.

Sequencing used PBMCs from blood, obtained roughly 5 days after vaccination. The source of this sequence is a man aged 45-65 years who received an inactivated influenza vaccine. Donor details come from another sample of the same person, matched by shared clones. Rearrangement joined TRBV6-5 to TRBJ1-1; matching of 5 bases hints at TRBD1 as the D gene. DNA sequence: TGTGCCAGCAGTTACAGGCCTTCTCCCGAGGGGACTGAAGCTTTCTTT. Its translation reads: CASSYRPSPEGTEAFF.